This TCR beta chain was recorded in a study of technical replicates of blood from several donors. Germline assignment: CDR1 LNHDA and CDR2 SQIVND (reference sequence). J lost 2 bases, V lost 5 bases, and 13 bases had no gene match. The CDR3 loop spans 18 amino acids. In its sample, this clone was seen once. TCRdb keeps only in-frame clones here, not all; method: immunoSEQ multiplex PCR. The sample gives approximately 94,000 clones, almost 97% of which show up once; roughly 0.39% is in the top ten. The sample comprised T cells isolated from PBMCs. The genes are TRBV19 and TRBJ2-2, with 8 bases identical to TRBD2. This clonotype was sampled from a human donor in good health. This CDR3 is CASSPREVAGPNTGELFF. CDR3 nucleotide sequence: TGTGCCAGTAGTCCCCGGGAGGTAGCGGGACCAAACACCGGGGAGCTGTTTTTT.